This TCR beta chain is drawn from a study of control samples from healthy donors and cancer patients. Assay used: immunoSEQ multiplex PCR; TCRdb lists only in-frame clones, some missing. The data contain 100,000 or so clones, under 95% of them singletons. Comments on this clone: The sample has other DNA sequences that encode this CDR3 too.

Trimming left V 0 bases short and J 1 base short, with 4 bases between. This CDR3 comprises 13 residues. Germline V gene sequence: CDR1 SGDLS, CDR2 YYNGEE. The rearrangement joins TRBV9 to TRBJ1-1; D is undetermined. This clonotype was obtained from a woman aged 18-30 years in good health. The sample consisted of blood. CDR3 nucleotides: TGTGCCAGCAGCGTAGAAGGGAACACTGAAGCTTTCTTT. Protein: CASSVEGNTEAFF.